Here is one T cell receptor beta chain with its context. The V and J ends lost 0 bases and 0 bases respectively, with 7 bases between them. CDR1 is SGHRS and CDR2 is YFSETQ in the germline V gene. This CDR3 comprises 16 residues. The sample comes from a study of shared clonotypes between healthy human individuals. Clones were read by immunoSEQ multiplex PCR, and TCRdb kept only the in-frame ones, dropping some. Altogether 2.5 million or so clones are present, approximately 90% being singletons, with the ten largest covering over 0.12%. In the CD4+ fraction, cells were divided into CD45RA+ naive and CD45RA-negative memory subsets.

The material sequenced was naive CD4+ T cells sorted from blood. Subset given: CD45RA+ positively selected. This sequence was found in a man younger than 35 in good health. The rearrangement links TRBV5-1 to TRBJ2-6; TRBD2 might be the D (5 bases). CDR3 coding DNA: TGCGCCAGCAGCTTGGACGGGAACTCTGGGGCCAACGTCCTGACTTTC. Residues: CASSLDGNSGANVLTF.